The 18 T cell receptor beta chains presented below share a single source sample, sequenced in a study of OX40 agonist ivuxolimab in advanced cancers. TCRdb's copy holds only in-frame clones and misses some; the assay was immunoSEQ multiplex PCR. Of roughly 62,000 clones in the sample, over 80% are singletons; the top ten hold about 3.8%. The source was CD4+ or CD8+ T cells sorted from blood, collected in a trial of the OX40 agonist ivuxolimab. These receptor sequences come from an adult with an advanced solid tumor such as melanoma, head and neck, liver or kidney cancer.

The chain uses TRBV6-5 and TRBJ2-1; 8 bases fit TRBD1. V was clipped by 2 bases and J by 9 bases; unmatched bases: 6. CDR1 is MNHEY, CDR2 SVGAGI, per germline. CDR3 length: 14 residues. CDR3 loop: CASSYGSGGFEQFF. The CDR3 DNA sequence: TGTGCCAGCAGTTACGGATCAGGGGGCTTTGAGCAGTTCTTC.

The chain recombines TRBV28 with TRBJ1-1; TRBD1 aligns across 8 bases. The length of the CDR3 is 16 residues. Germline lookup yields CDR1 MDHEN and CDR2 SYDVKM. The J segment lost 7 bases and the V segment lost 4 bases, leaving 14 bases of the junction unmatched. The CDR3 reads CASSSGTGTVTGEAFF. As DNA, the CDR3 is TGTGCCAGCAGTTCTGGGACAGGTACAGTGACAGGTGAAGCTTTCTTT. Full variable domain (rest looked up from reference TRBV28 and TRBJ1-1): DVKVTQSSRYLVKRTGEKVFLECVQDMDHENMFWYRQDPGLGLRLIYFSYDVKMKEKGDIPEGYSVSREKKERFSLILESASTNQTSMYLCASSSGTGTVTGEAFFGQGTRLTVV.

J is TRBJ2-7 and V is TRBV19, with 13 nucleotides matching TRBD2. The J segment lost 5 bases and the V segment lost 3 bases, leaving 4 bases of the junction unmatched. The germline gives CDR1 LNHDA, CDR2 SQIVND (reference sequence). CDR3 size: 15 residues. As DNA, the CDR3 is TGTGCCAGTAGTATTCCGGGACTAGCGGGAAACGAGCAGTACTTC. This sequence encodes CASSIPGLAGNEQYF.

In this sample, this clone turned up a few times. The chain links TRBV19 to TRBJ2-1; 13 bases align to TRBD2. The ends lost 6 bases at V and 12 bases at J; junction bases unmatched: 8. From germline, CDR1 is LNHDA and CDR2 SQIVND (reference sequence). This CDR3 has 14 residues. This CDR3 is CASRELAGGHRQFF. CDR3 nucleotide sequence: TGTGCCAGTAGAGAACTAGCGGGAGGGCACCGGCAGTTCTTC.

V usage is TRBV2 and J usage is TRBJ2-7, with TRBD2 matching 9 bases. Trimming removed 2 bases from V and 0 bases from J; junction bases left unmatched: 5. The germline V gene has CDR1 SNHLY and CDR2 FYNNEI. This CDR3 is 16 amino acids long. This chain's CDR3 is CASSEMRTSASYEQYF. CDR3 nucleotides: TGTGCCAGCAGTGAAATGCGGACTAGCGCCTCCTACGAGCAGTACTTC.

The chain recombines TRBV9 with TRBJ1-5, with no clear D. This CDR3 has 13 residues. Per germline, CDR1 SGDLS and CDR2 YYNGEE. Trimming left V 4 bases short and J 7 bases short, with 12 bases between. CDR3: CASSRVSGQPQHF. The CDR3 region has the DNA TGTGCCAGCAGCCGGGTGTCCGGGCAGCCCCAGCATTTT.

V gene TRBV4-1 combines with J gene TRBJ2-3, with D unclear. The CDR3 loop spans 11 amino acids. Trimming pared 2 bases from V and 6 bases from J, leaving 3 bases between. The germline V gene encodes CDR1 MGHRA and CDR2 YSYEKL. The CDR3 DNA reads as TGCGCCAGCAGCCAATCCGATACGCAGTATTTT. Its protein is CASSQSDTQYF.

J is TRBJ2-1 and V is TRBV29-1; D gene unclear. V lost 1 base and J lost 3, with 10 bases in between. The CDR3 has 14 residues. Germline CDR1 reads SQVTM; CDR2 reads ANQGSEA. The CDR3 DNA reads TGCAGCGTTGAAGGTGGAACTCACTACAATGAGCAGTTCTTC. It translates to CSVEGGTHYNEQFF.

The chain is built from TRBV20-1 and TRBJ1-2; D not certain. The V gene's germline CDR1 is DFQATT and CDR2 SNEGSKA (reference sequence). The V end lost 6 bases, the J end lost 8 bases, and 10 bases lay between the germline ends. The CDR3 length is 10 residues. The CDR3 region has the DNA TGCAGTGCGCCCGTCTGGGGCTACACCTTC. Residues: CSAPVWGYTF.

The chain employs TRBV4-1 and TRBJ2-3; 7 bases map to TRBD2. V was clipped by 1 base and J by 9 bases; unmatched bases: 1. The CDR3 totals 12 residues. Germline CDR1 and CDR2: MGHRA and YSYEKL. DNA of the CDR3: TGCGCCAGCAGCCAAGTGGGGGGGACGCAGTATTTT. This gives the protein CASSQVGGTQYF.

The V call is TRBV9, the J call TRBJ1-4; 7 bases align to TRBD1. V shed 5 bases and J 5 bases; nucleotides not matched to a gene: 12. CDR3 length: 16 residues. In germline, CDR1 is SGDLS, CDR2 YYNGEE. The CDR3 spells CASSHPSGTENEKLFF. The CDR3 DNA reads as TGTGCCAGCAGTCATCCCTCCGGGACAGAGAATGAAAAACTGTTTTTT. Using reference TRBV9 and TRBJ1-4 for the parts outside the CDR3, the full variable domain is DSGVTQTPKHLITATGQRVTLRCSPRSGDLSVYWYQQSLDQGLQFLIQYYNGEERAKGNILERFSAQQFPDLHSELNLSSLELGDSALYFCASSHPSGTENEKLFFGSGTQLSVL.

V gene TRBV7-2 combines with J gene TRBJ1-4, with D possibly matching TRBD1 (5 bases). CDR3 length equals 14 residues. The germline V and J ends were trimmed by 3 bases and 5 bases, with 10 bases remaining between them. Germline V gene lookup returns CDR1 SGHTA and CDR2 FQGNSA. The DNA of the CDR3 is TGTGCCAGCAGCTTCGGGACGGGCAATGAAAAACTGTTTTTT. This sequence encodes CASSFGTGNEKLFF.

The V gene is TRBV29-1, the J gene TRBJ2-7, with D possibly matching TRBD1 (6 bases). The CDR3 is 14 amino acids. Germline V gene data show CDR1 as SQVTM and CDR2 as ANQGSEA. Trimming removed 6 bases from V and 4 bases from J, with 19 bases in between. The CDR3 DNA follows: TGCAGCGTCGCCGGGACAAAGGAACTTTACGAGCAGTACTTC. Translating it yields CSVAGTKELYEQYF.

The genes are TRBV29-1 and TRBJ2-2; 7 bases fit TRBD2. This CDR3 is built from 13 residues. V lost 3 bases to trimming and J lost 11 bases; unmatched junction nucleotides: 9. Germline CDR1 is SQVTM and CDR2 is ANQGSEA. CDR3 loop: CSVEETSPFELFF. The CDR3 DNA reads TGCAGCGTTGAGGAGACTAGCCCGTTTGAGCTGTTTTTT.

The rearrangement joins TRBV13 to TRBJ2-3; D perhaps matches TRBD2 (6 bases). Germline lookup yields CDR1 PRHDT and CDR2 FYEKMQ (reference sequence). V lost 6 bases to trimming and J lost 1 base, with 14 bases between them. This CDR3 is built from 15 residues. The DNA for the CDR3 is TGTGCCAGCAGGCCAGGGAGGTCGGGCACAGATACGCAGTATTTT. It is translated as CASRPGRSGTDTQYF.

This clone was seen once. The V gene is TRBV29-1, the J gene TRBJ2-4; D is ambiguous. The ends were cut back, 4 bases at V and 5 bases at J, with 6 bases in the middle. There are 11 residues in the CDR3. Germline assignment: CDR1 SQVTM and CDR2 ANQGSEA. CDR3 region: CSVVGQNIQYF. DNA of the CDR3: TGCAGCGTTGTCGGCCAAAACATTCAGTACTTC.

Written as DNA, the CDR3 is TGTGCCAGCAGCCCGGGACTAGTGATATTCGGGCACACAGATACGCAGTATTTT. It encodes CASSPGLVIFGHTDTQYF. The chain links TRBV28 to TRBJ2-3; 8 nucleotides line up with TRBD2. V shed 6 bases and J 2 bases; nucleotides not matched to a gene: 16. CDR1 and CDR2 (germline): MDHEN, SYDVKM. The CDR3 spans 18 residues.

CDR3 loop: CASSVGLQDNEQFF. The DNA of the CDR3 is TGTGCCAGCAGCGTAGGGTTACAGGACAATGAGCAGTTCTTC. J is TRBJ2-1 and V is TRBV9, with TRBD1 as a possible D gene (5 bases). Trimming left V 0 bases short and J 5 bases short, with 9 bases between. Germline CDR1 and CDR2: SGDLS and YYNGEE. This CDR3 is built from 14 residues.